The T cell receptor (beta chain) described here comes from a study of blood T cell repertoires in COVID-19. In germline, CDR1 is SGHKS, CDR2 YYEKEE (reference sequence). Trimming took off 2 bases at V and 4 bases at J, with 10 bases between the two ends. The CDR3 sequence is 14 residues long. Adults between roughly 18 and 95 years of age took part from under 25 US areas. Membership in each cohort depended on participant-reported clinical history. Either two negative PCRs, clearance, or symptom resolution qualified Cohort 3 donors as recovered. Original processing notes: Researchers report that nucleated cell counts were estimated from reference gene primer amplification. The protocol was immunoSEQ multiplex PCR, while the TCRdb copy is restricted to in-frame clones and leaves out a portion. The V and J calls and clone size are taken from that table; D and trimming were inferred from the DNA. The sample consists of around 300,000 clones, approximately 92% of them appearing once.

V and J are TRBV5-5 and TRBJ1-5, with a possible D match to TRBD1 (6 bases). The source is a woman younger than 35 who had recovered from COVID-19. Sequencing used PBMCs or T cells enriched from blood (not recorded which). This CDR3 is CASSLQGGNQPQHF. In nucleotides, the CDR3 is TGTGCCAGCAGCTTACAGGGTGGAAATCAGCCCCAGCATTTT.